These 7 T cell receptor beta chains came from one sample sequenced in a study of identical twins. One entry per CDR3 protein results from TCRdb running MiXCR on the 5' RACE reads. The sample comprises roughly 630,000 distinct CDR3 sequences, roughly 7.2% of which are singletons, and less than 2% rests with the top ten. This same sample was also taken into another study, of yellow fever vaccine responses in identical twins.

The sequenced sample was PBMCs. The receptors here all came from a woman between 18 and 29 years old in good health.

This clonotype was counted only a few times. V is TRBV6-5 and J is TRBJ1-5; no clear D gene. The germline CDR1 and CDR2 sequences are MNHEY and SVGAGI. This CDR3 spans 13 amino acids. V was pared by 2 bases and J by 7 bases, with 9 bases between. The CDR3 is CASSYVVGQPQHF. Here the CDR3 DNA reads TGTGCCAGCAGTTACGTGGTGGGGCAGCCCCAGCATTTT.

The table lists this clonotype with a few counts. This chain joins TRBV28 and TRBJ1-2, with a possible D match to TRBD1 (5 bases). V gave up 3 bases and J gave up 5 bases, with 16 bases separating them. CDR1 and CDR2 from the germline V gene are MDHEN and SYDVKM. This CDR3 comprises 15 residues. The CDR3 DNA reads TGTGCCAGCAGTTTTGAGTCGCGTCAGGGATATGGCTACACCTTC. Its translation: CASSFESRQGYGYTF.

The rearrangement joins TRBV20-1 to TRBJ2-4; D may match TRBD1 or TRBD2 (6 bases each). Germline lookup yields CDR1 DFQATT and CDR2 SNEGSKA (reference sequence). The CDR3 runs 16 residues. Between the trimmed V and J ends, which lost 0 bases and 8 bases, there was a span of 20 bases. The CDR3: CSARDIGAGGGYIQYF. DNA of the CDR3: TGCAGTGCTAGAGATATAGGGGCTGGAGGGGGGTACATTCAGTACTTC.

This clonotype was observed a handful of times. The CDR3 nucleotides read TGTGCCAGCAGTTTATTGGTCAGGGGGCAGGAGACCCAGTACTTC. This codes for CASSLLVRGQETQYF. The chain couples TRBV28 to TRBJ2-5, with 8 nucleotides matching TRBD1. Germline CDR1 and CDR2: MDHEN and SYDVKM. This CDR3 region has 15 residues. The trim removed 1 base at V and 5 bases at J, leaving 6 bases unmatched.

This clonotype was seen a few times. This chain uses TRBV5-1 with TRBJ2-1, with D possibly being TRBD1 (6 bases). The CDR3 has 14 residues. V lost 0 bases, J lost 7 bases, and 11 bases lay in between. Per the germline V gene, CDR1 is SGHRS and CDR2 is YFSETQ. This CDR3 is CASSLDLQGNEQFF. CDR3 DNA: TGCGCCAGCAGCTTGGATCTACAGGGTAATGAGCAGTTCTTC.

This clonotype has at least ten counts. The genes are TRBV6-1 and TRBJ1-5; the D is unclear. Trimming left V 5 bases short and J 3 bases short, with 11 bases between. Germline lookup yields CDR1 MNHNS and CDR2 SASEGT. The CDR3 is 14 amino acids. The CDR3 DNA is TGTGCCAGCAGTCCCCGGGATCCCAATCAGCCCCAGCATTTT. Its protein is CASSPRDPNQPQHF.

This clonotype has at least ten counts. The chain employs TRBV5-5 and TRBJ1-6; no firm D call. With 1 base removed from V and 0 bases from J, the gap between germline ends came to 8 bases. Germline V gives CDR1 SGHKS, CDR2 YYEKEE (reference sequence). This CDR3 comprises 16 residues. The CDR3 sequence: CASSLRASSYNSPLHF. The CDR3 coding sequence is TGTGCCAGCAGCTTGAGAGCGAGCTCCTATAATTCACCCCTCCACTTT.